These T cell receptor beta chains were read from a single sample in a study of cytomegalovirus exposure and HLA in healthy donors. Generated by immunoSEQ multiplex PCR, the TCRdb table keeps only in-frame clones and is missing some. The repertoire has around 92,000 clones, 80% of them found once; the top ten carry 2% to 2.5%. The material sequenced was PBMCs. The source of these receptors is a young man in good health and CMV-seronegative. CDR3s include the opening cysteine and the closing phenylalanine or tryptophan. D genes are given only for firm matches. Some rows mark clone size as missing; the rest say once, few, many or name a class of expanded clone.

>.|TRBJ2-7|.|14|TRBV5-1
CASSFTGSAYEQYF
TGCGCCAGCAGCTTCACAGGTTCCGCCTACGAGCAGTACTTC
>once|TRBJ1-2|.|15|TRBV18
CASSPKADTNYGYTF
TGTGCCAGCTCACCAAAGGCAGACACTAACTATGGCTACACCTTC
>.|TRBJ1-4|.|15|TRBV7-9
CSSSPGGGRGEKLFF
TGTTCCAGCAGCCCCGGGGGGGGGCGAGGTGAAAAACTGTTTTTT
>.|TRBJ1-5|.|14|TRBV6-5
CASRPGTGPQPQHF
TGTGCCAGCAGGCCTGGGACTGGCCCTCAGCCCCAGCATTTT
>.|TRBJ1-6|TRBD1|19|TRBV5-6
CASSWRGTGESSYNSPLHF
TGTGCCAGCAGCTGGCGCGGGACAGGGGAGAGCTCCTATAATTCACCCCTCCACTTT
>.|TRBJ1-5|TRBD1|14|TRBV19
CASTLRDRHQPQHF
TGTGCCAGTACTCTTCGGGACAGACATCAGCCCCAGCATTTT
>once|TRBJ1-1|.|15|TRBV9
CASSPGALMNTEAFF
TGTGCCAGCAGCCCAGGTGCGCTCATGAACACTGAAGCTTTCTTT
>few|TRBJ1-3|.|16|TRBV6-6
CASSYQGTRSGNTIYF
TGTGCCAGCAGTTACCAGGGGACCCGCTCTGGAAACACCATATATTTT
>.|TRBJ2-1|.|13|TRBV12-5
CASGLDRYNEQFF
TGTGCTAGTGGTTTGGACAGATACAATGAGCAGTTCTTC
>.|TRBJ2-6|TRBD1|16|TRBV5-4
CASSRDRVSGANVLTF
TGTGCCAGCAGCCGGGACAGGGTCTCTGGGGCCAACGTCCTGACTTTC
>few|TRBJ1-1|TRBD1|14|TRBV6-1
CASRDRVGDTEAFF
TGTGCCAGCAGGGACAGGGTGGGGGACACTGAAGCTTTCTTT
>once|TRBJ2-3|.|13|TRBV5-8
CATSGGMGDTQYF
TGTGCCACCTCAGGAGGCATGGGAGATACGCAGTATTTT
>.|TRBJ1-2|.|13|TRBV7-5
CARSLAGVQGYTF
TGTGCCAGAAGCTTAGCGGGGGTGCAGGGCTACACCTTC
>few|TRBJ1-2|.|12|TRBV7-3
CASSLFPYGYTF
TGTGCCAGCAGCTTATTTCCTTATGGCTACACCTTC
>.|TRBJ2-7|TRBD1|14|TRBV6-5
CASSQDRGPYEQYF
TGTGCCAGCAGCCAGGACAGGGGACCCTACGAGCAGTACTTC
>.|TRBJ1-1|TRBD1|13|TRBV25-1
CASSPDRATEAFF
TGTGCCAGCTCACCTGACAGGGCCACTGAAGCTTTCTTT
>few|TRBJ1-6|TRBD1|13|TRBV6-1
CAIEGQEYSPLHF
TGTGCCATCGAGGGACAGGAGTATTCACCCCTCCACTTT
>once|TRBJ2-2|.|15|TRBV9
CASSDSDRLRGELFF
TGTGCCAGCAGCGACTCCGACAGGCTCCGTGGGGAGCTGTTTTTT
>.|TRBJ1-1|.|13|TRBV6-5
CASTHRSFPEAFF
TGTGCCAGCACCCACAGGTCTTTCCCTGAAGCTTTCTTT
>few|TRBJ1-2|.|14|TRBV7-8
CASSPNRAGGGYTF
TGTGCCAGCAGCCCAAACAGGGCTGGGGGTGGCTACACCTTC
>.|TRBJ2-3|TRBD2|15|TRBV5-1
CASSLVSGGLDTQYF
TGCGCCAGCAGCTTGGTCAGCGGGGGTCTAGATACGCAGTATTTT
>.|TRBJ1-1|TRBD1|14|TRBV18
CASSANRGETEAFF
TGTGCCAGCTCAGCCAACAGGGGAGAGACTGAAGCTTTCTTT
>.|TRBJ1-1|TRBD1|15|TRBV7-9
CSSSLGQGLDTEAFF
TGTTCCAGCAGCTTAGGACAGGGTCTGGACACTGAAGCTTTCTTT
>.|TRBJ2-1|TRBD2|15|TRBV10-1
CASSGPGLDGHEQFF
TGCGCCAGCAGTGGTCCGGGACTAGACGGACATGAGCAGTTCTTC
>.|TRBJ2-5|.|15|TRBV2
CASSIRIDFGETQYF
TGTGCCAGCAGCATACGAATAGACTTTGGAGAGACCCAGTACTTC
>.|TRBJ2-1|TRBD2|16|TRBV7-9
CSSSLFRGSGGYEQFF
TGTTCCAGCAGCTTATTTAGGGGTAGCGGGGGCTATGAGCAGTTCTTC
>.|TRBJ1-2|TRBD1|14|TRBV2
CASSPGQGAYGYTF
TGTGCCAGCAGCCCCGGACAGGGGGCTTATGGCTACACCTTC
>.|TRBJ2-3|TRBD2|15|TRBV9
CASSVGSGGSDTQYF
TGTGCCAGCAGCGTGGGTAGCGGGGGGTCAGATACGCAGTATTTT
>.|TRBJ1-1|.|14|TRBV19
CASSRRAPNTEAFF
TGTGCCAGTAGTAGGAGGGCTCCGAACACTGAAGCTTTCTTT
>.|TRBJ2-2|.|14|TRBV27
CATRGRANTGELFF
TGTGCCACCAGGGGCAGGGCGAACACCGGGGAGCTGTTTTTT
>few|TRBJ1-1|.|15|TRBV23-1
CASSQSVRVNTEAFF
TGCGCCAGCAGTCAATCGGTACGAGTGAACACTGAAGCTTTCTTT
>.|TRBJ1-2|.|14|TRBV6-5
CASSYSGRLYGYTF
TGTGCCAGCAGTTACTCAGGCAGACTCTATGGCTACACCTTC
>once|TRBJ2-7|.|13|TRBV4-2
CASSQQGTYEQYF
TGTGCCAGCAGCCAGCAGGGGACCTACGAGCAGTACTTC
>.|TRBJ1-3|.|16|TRBV14
CASSQVTGYSGNTIYF
TGTGCCAGCAGCCAGGTTACAGGGTACTCTGGAAACACCATATATTTT
>.|TRBJ2-2|.|15|TRBV27
CASRTGRGNTGELFF
TGTGCCAGCAGGACGGGGCGGGGTAACACCGGGGAGCTGTTTTTT
>.|TRBJ2-7|.|12|TRBV7-2
CASSSSYYEQYF
TGTGCCAGCAGCTCGAGTTACTACGAGCAGTACTTC
>.|TRBJ2-7|TRBD2|14|TRBV7-9
CASSPSGGAYEQYF
TGTGCCAGCAGCCCTAGCGGGGGGGCCTACGAGCAGTACTTC
>.|TRBJ1-1|.|15|TRBV2
CASSAPRSVNTEAFF
TGTGCCAGCAGCGCCCCCCGATCGGTGAACACTGAAGCTTTCTTT
>.|TRBJ2-5|.|15|TRBV10-1
CASSSDWMGLGTQYF
TGCGCCAGCAGTTCGGACTGGATGGGGTTAGGGACCCAGTACTTC
>.|TRBJ1-1|TRBD1|15|TRBV29-1
CSVLRDRGHGTEAFF
TGCAGCGTTCTCCGGGACAGGGGTCACGGGACTGAAGCTTTCTTT
>.|TRBJ2-3|.|15|TRBV7-3
CASSLVVGGGGTQYF
TGTGCCAGCAGCTTAGTGGTCGGGGGTGGGGGTACGCAGTATTTT
>.|TRBJ1-3|.|14|TRBV5-1
CASRQQGSGNTIYF
TGCGCCAGCAGGCAACAGGGTAGTGGAAACACCATATATTTT
>.|TRBJ2-5|TRBD2|17|TRBV28
CASSSRRLAGGLETQYF
TGTGCCAGCAGTTCCCGGAGACTAGCGGGGGGGCTAGAGACCCAGTACTTC
>.|TRBJ2-5|.|14|TRBV5-1
CASGQGRLEETQYF
TGCGCCAGCGGGCAGGGAAGGCTCGAGGAGACCCAGTACTTC